The 32 T cell receptor beta chains given below trace back to one sample, sequenced in a study of OX40 agonist ivuxolimab in advanced cancers. Libraries were prepared by immunoSEQ multiplex PCR; TCRdb keeps only in-frame clonotypes and omits some of them. The sample holds around 75,000 clones, around 90% seen once. The material sequenced was CD4+ or CD8+ T cells sorted from blood, taken in a trial of the OX40 agonist ivuxolimab. These TCRs come from an adult with an advanced solid tumor such as melanoma, head and neck, liver or kidney cancer.

The genes are TRBV7-2 and TRBJ2-5, with 13 nucleotides matching TRBD2. The CDR3 has 16 amino acids. The germline V gene has CDR1 SGHTA and CDR2 FQGNSA. The V and J ends lost 1 base and 5 bases, in that order; junction bases with no gene match: 4. Written as DNA, the CDR3 is TGTGCCAGCAGCTTAGTCGAACTAGCGGGGGGGGAGACCCAGTACTTC. It specifies CASSLVELAGGETQYF.

This chain uses TRBV7-9 with TRBJ1-2, with D perhaps TRBD1 (6 bases). Deletions cut 5 bases from V and 8 bases from J, with 12 bases between. CDR1 SEHNR and CDR2 FQNEAQ come from the germline V gene (reference sequence). The CDR3 sequence is 12 residues long. The CDR3 DNA follows: TGTGCCAGCAGCCCCAGGGGATACGGCTACACCTTC. Translating gives CASSPRGYGYTF.

The rearrangement uses TRBV28 and TRBJ1-3; D remains unclear. Germline V gene sequence: CDR1 MDHEN, CDR2 SYDVKM. The CDR3 is 17 residues long. The V and J ends lost 6 bases and 0 bases respectively, with 18 bases between them. Written as DNA, the CDR3 is TGTGCCAGCAGCCCTGTCCCTCCGAACTACTCTGGAAACACCATATATTTT. It codes for CASSPVPPNYSGNTIYF.

The V and J genes are TRBV6-1 and TRBJ2-7, with D maybe TRBD1 (6 bases). This CDR3 has 12 residues. Trimming left V 6 bases short and J 2 bases short, with 8 bases between. Germline V gene lookup returns CDR1 MNHNS and CDR2 SASEGT. CDR3 region: CASRGQAYEQYF. The DNA for the CDR3 is TGTGCCAGCAGGGGACAAGCCTACGAGCAGTACTTC.

The chain uses TRBV2 and TRBJ1-2; TRBD1 matches 7 bases. The J segment lost 7 bases and the V segment lost 3 bases, leaving 5 bases of the junction unmatched. The germline gives CDR1 SNHLY, CDR2 FYNNEI. The CDR3 is 13 residues long. CDR3 loop: CASSEGRGGGYTF. CDR3 bases: TGTGCCAGCAGTGAGGGCAGGGGGGGTGGCTACACCTTC.

The chain is built from TRBV27 and TRBJ2-3, with unresolved D. The CDR3 has 15 amino acids. CDR1 and CDR2 from the germline V gene are MNHEY and SMNVEV (reference sequence). V dropped 6 bases and J dropped 0 bases, with 13 bases sitting between them. The CDR3 nucleotides read TGTGCCAGCAGCCCCGCCAGAACTAGCACAGATACGCAGTATTTT. It codes for CASSPARTSTDTQYF.

In DNA form, the CDR3 reads TGTGCCAGCAGCACAGGGGGGAGCTATGTAGGCTACACCTTC. This sequence encodes CASSTGGSYVGYTF. V gene TRBV6-6 combines with J gene TRBJ1-2; 8 bases agree with TRBD1. V shed 6 bases, J shed 8 bases, and the junction held 11 bases outside the gene matches. The germline V gene encodes CDR1 MNHNY and CDR2 SVGAGI (reference sequence). The CDR3 is 14 amino acids.

This chain joins TRBV5-1 and TRBJ1-1, with D possibly TRBD1 on 5 matching bases. Trimming removed 0 bases at V and 1 base at J, with 13 bases between. This CDR3 is 16 amino acids long. Germline V gene data show CDR1 as SGHRS and CDR2 as YFSETQ. Here the CDR3 reads CASSLDYRQPNTEAFF. The CDR3 nucleotides read TGCGCCAGCAGCTTGGACTACCGACAGCCGAACACTGAAGCTTTCTTT. The full variable domain, rest sourced from reference TRBV5-1 and TRBJ1-1, is KAGVTQTPRYLIKTRGQQVTLSCSPISGHRSVSWYQQTPGQGLQFLFEYFSETQRNKGNFPGRFSGRQFSNSRSEMNVSTLELGDSALYLCASSLDYRQPNTEAFFGQGTRLTVV.

The V and J genes are TRBV11-1 and TRBJ1-1; D uncertain. V lost 4 bases and J lost 0, with 6 bases in between. CDR3 size: 13 residues. Germline lookup yields CDR1 SGHAT and CDR2 FQDESV (reference sequence). CDR3 residues: CASSSDLNTEAFF. CDR3 sequence (DNA): TGTGCCAGCAGCTCGGACCTGAACACTGAAGCTTTCTTT.

The J gene is TRBJ2-5, the V gene TRBV5-4; perhaps TRBD1 as D (5 bases). Trimming cost V 2 bases and J 5 bases, with 10 bases left between them. This CDR3 has 13 residues. The germline V gene has CDR1 SGHNT and CDR2 YYREEE (reference sequence). Here the CDR3 reads CASSFPPGETQYF. As DNA, the CDR3 is TGTGCCAGCAGCTTCCCCCCAGGGGAGACCCAGTACTTC.

V gene TRBV7-8 combines with J gene TRBJ2-3; D not resolved. This CDR3 spans 18 amino acids. The V end lost 4 bases, the J end lost 0 bases, and 20 bases lay between the germline ends. Looked up from germline, CDR1 is SGHVS and CDR2 is FQNEAQ. For the CDR3, the DNA is TGTGCCAGCAGCTCCAACCCTTGGACCCGGGCCAGCACAGATACGCAGTATTTT. It codes for CASSSNPWTRASTDTQYF.

The chain uses TRBV5-1 and TRBJ2-1; D possibly corresponds to TRBD1 (6 bases). This CDR3 has 14 amino acids. Germline CDR1 SGHRS, CDR2 YFSETQ. Deletions cut 0 bases from V and 4 bases from J, with 8 bases between. CDR3: CASSLADRYNEQFF. For the CDR3, the DNA is TGCGCCAGCAGCTTGGCGGACAGATACAATGAGCAGTTCTTC.

This chain connects TRBV10-1 to TRBJ2-7; 7 positions match TRBD2. From germline, CDR1 is WNHNN and CDR2 SYGVQD (reference sequence). Losses at the gene ends were 0 bases for V and 2 bases for J; bases not matched to a gene: 13. CDR3 length equals 18 residues. In nucleotides, the CDR3 is TGCGCCAGCAGTGAGTCCTGGGCGGGAGATCTCAATCCCTACGAGCAGTACTTC. It encodes CASSESWAGDLNPYEQYF.

A single count supports this clone. V is TRBV5-5 and J is TRBJ1-2; D gene uncertain. CDR1 is SGHKS, CDR2 YYEKEE, per germline (reference sequence). The CDR3 loop spans 15 amino acids. V was pared by 4 bases and J by 0 bases, with 13 bases between. Here the CDR3 reads CASSLGRDSNYGYTF. In DNA, the CDR3 is TGTGCCAGCAGCCTTGGGAGAGACTCTAACTATGGCTACACCTTC.

The chain uses TRBV5-1 and TRBJ2-3; TRBD2 is a possible D gene (5 bases). Germline loops: CDR1 SGHRS, CDR2 YFSETQ. V lost 0 bases, J lost 5 bases, and 10 bases lay in between. The CDR3 has 14 residues. CDR3 sequence: CASSLGTLGDTQYF. Written as DNA, the CDR3 is TGCGCCAGCAGCTTGGGGACTTTGGGAGATACGCAGTATTTT.

V usage is TRBV4-1 and J usage is TRBJ1-2; maybe TRBD1 (6 bases). CDR1 is MGHRA and CDR2 is YSYEKL in the germline V gene. V lost 4 bases and J lost 7, with 16 bases in between. The CDR3 is 14 residues long. CDR3 protein: CASSLPMQGTGYTF. The CDR3 nucleotides read TGCGCCAGCAGCCTTCCAATGCAGGGGACTGGCTACACCTTC.

The V and J genes are TRBV5-1 and TRBJ2-1; 13 nucleotides agree with TRBD2. The germline CDR1 and CDR2 sequences are SGHRS and YFSETQ. The CDR3 length is 17 residues. V shed 4 bases and J 6 bases; nucleotides not matched to a gene: 10. DNA for the CDR3: TGCGCCAGCAGCCTGGGACTAGCGGGAAGACAATTCAATGAGCAGTTCTTC. As protein: CASSLGLAGRQFNEQFF.

The V call is TRBV29-1, the J call TRBJ2-1, with D perhaps TRBD1 or TRBD2 (5 bases each). The CDR3 is made up of 11 amino acids. The germline gives CDR1 SQVTM, CDR2 ANQGSEA. Trimming cost V 6 bases and J 4 bases, with 7 bases left between them. The CDR3 region is CSVGVYNEQFF. The CDR3 DNA sequence: TGCAGCGTGGGGGTATACAATGAGCAGTTCTTC.

This chain connects TRBV6-1 to TRBJ1-1; 7 nucleotides agree with TRBD1. The junction had 6 bases not matched to a gene; V was cut back by 4 bases and J by 1 base. Germline CDR1 is MNHNS and CDR2 is SASEGT. The length of the CDR3 is 15 residues. The CDR3 DNA follows: TGTGCCAGCAGTGTGACAGGGCTTGGGAACACTGAAGCTTTCTTT. Translation: CASSVTGLGNTEAFF.

Notes on this clone: At the DNA level, this CDR3 is encoded by other sequences in the same sample as well. The chain's CDR3 is CASSLGEGGRPSGYTF. As DNA, the CDR3 is TGTGCCAGCAGCTTAGGGGAGGGGGGTCGACCAAGTGGCTACACCTTC. The chain combines TRBV7-8 with TRBJ1-2; D possibly corresponds to TRBD1 (6 bases). CDR3 length equals 16 residues. Trimming removed 1 base at V and 7 bases at J, with 19 bases between. Germline V gene data show CDR1 as SGHVS and CDR2 as FQNEAQ.

This clone occurred a few times. CDR3 loop: CASSPPVAADTGELFF. CDR3 bases: TGTGCCAGCTCACCACCCGTCGCGGCTGACACCGGGGAGCTGTTTTTT. The V call is TRBV18, the J call TRBJ2-2; no definite D call. The V gene lost 0 bases and the J gene lost 3 bases, with 11 bases spanning the gap. CDR1 is KGHSH, CDR2 LQKENI, per germline. The CDR3 runs to 16 residues.

The chain employs TRBV6-6 and TRBJ1-2; 10 positions match TRBD1. After removal of 6 bases from V and 4 bases from J, the junction contained 5 bases not matched to a gene. This CDR3 region has 14 residues. Looked up from germline, CDR1 is MNHNY and CDR2 is SVGAGI (reference sequence). CDR3 amino acids: CASRARQGAYGYTF. The CDR3 DNA reads as TGTGCCAGCAGAGCGCGACAGGGGGCCTATGGCTACACCTTC.

The chain employs TRBV28 and TRBJ2-1; possibly TRBD1 or TRBD2 for D (5 bases each). CDR1 and CDR2 from the germline V gene are MDHEN and SYDVKM. The CDR3 extends over 15 amino acids. CDR3 region: CGIGQGALKYNEQFF. CDR3 bases: TGTGGAATTGGGCAGGGAGCCCTAAAATACAATGAGCAGTTCTTC.

V gene TRBV5-1 combines with J gene TRBJ2-7; 10 bases agree with TRBD1. V shed 6 bases, J shed 3 bases, and the junction held 6 bases outside the gene matches. Per the germline V gene, CDR1 is SGHRS and CDR2 is YFSETQ. This CDR3 contains 14 residues. CDR3 in DNA: TGCGCCAGCAATACGGGACAGGGGAGCTACGAGCAGTACTTC. It translates to CASNTGQGSYEQYF.

CDR3 sequence: CASSPDRYTEAFF. The CDR3 nucleotides read TGCGCCAGCTCCCCTGATAGGTACACTGAAGCTTTCTTT. The chain employs TRBV5-1 and TRBJ1-1; D unresolved. The ends were cut back, 7 bases at V and 3 bases at J, with 13 bases in the middle. The CDR3 sequence is 13 residues long. Per germline, CDR1 SGHRS and CDR2 YFSETQ.

The chain has TRBV7-2 and TRBJ2-6; D is undetermined. V lost 5 bases and J 0 bases, leaving 8 bases between the germline ends. Germline-derived CDR1 and CDR2 are SGHTA and FQGNSA. This CDR3 contains 15 residues. Here the CDR3 reads CASSPLTSGANVLTF. The CDR3 region has the DNA TGTGCCAGCAGCCCCCTCACCTCTGGGGCCAACGTCCTGACTTTC.

This clone was detected only a few times. The chain carries TRBV6-5 and TRBJ2-5; D unresolved. The germline V gene has CDR1 MNHEY and CDR2 SVGAGI. Trimming took 6 bases from V and 5 from J, leaving 16 bases between them. CDR3 length: 14 amino acids. The CDR3 nucleotides are TGTGCCAGCAGAGATCCAATCAGATTGGAGACCCAGTACTTC. Residues: CASRDPIRLETQYF.

This clone occurred once. V gene TRBV5-1 combines with J gene TRBJ2-7, with 8 bases identical to TRBD2. The CDR3 runs to 14 residues. In germline, CDR1 is SGHRS, CDR2 YFSETQ. V shed 2 bases and J 7 bases; nucleotides not matched to a gene: 8. The CDR3 sequence: CASSLNSGVLEQYF. The CDR3 DNA is TGCGCCAGCAGCTTAAATAGCGGGGTATTGGAGCAGTACTTC.

The J gene is TRBJ2-1, the V gene TRBV27; 8 nucleotides agree with TRBD1. Germline V lookup: CDR1 MNHEY, CDR2 SMNVEV (reference sequence). V was pared by 0 bases and J by 5 bases, with 3 bases of the junction left unmatched. The CDR3 runs 15 residues. The CDR3 sequence is CASSLSDRVDNEQFF. The CDR3, as DNA: TGTGCCAGCAGTTTATCGGACAGGGTGGACAATGAGCAGTTCTTC.

The rearrangement uses TRBV4-1 and TRBJ1-2; D call uncertain. The CDR3 has 12 amino acids. The germline V and J ends were trimmed by 0 bases and 2 bases, with 1 base remaining between them. The V gene's germline CDR1 is MGHRA and CDR2 YSYEKL. This CDR3 reads CASSQENYGYTF. For the CDR3, the DNA is TGCGCCAGCAGCCAAGAGAACTATGGCTACACCTTC.

The J gene is TRBJ1-5, the V gene TRBV2; TRBD1 matches at 7 bases. V lost 10 bases and J lost 7; bases outside the gene matches: 10. This CDR3 spans 13 amino acids. Germline V gives CDR1 SNHLY, CDR2 FYNNEI. The CDR3 region is CATTTGAGQPQHF. The CDR3 DNA follows: TGTGCCACCACTACAGGGGCTGGCCAGCCCCAGCATTTT.

The rearrangement joins TRBV28 to TRBJ1-3; 7 positions agree with TRBD1. J was trimmed by 3 bases and V by 6 bases; bases with no gene match: 14. Per germline, CDR1 MDHEN and CDR2 SYDVKM. CDR3 size: 17 residues. The CDR3 loop is CASSPPPQGLGGNTIYF. The CDR3 DNA reads as TGTGCCAGCAGCCCTCCCCCACAGGGGCTGGGTGGAAACACCATATATTTT.